A single sample is the source of the 7 T cell receptor beta chains below, sequenced in a study of blood T cell repertoires in COVID-19. Clones were read by immunoSEQ multiplex PCR, and TCRdb kept only the in-frame ones, dropping some. This table holds approximately 250,000 clones, roughly 85% found once. The specimen sequenced was peripheral blood. The receptor set was obtained from a man in his fifties or sixties with COVID-19, enrolled during active disease.

The V call is TRBV7-9, the J call TRBJ1-5, with D hard to call. This CDR3 is built from 14 residues. Germline V gives CDR1 SEHNR, CDR2 FQNEAQ (reference sequence). The V end was cut by 5 bases, the J end by 5 bases, with 13 bases between. As DNA, the CDR3 is TGTGCCAGCAGCCTAGGTACGGGATATCAGCCCCAGCATTTT. It codes for CASSLGTGYQPQHF.

The CDR3 sequence is CASSLASGLTEAFF. CDR3 DNA sequence: TGTGCCAGCAGCTTAGCGTCAGGGCTAACTGAAGCTTTCTTT. The chain is built from TRBV7-9 and TRBJ1-1, with D perhaps TRBD1 (5 bases). From germline, CDR1 is SEHNR and CDR2 FQNEAQ (reference sequence). The ends were cut back, 0 bases at V and 5 bases at J, with 10 bases in the middle. There are 14 residues in the CDR3.

This clone was counted only a few times. The rearrangement joins TRBV9 to TRBJ2-3; maybe TRBD2 (5 bases). Trimming took 0 bases from V and 0 from J, leaving 14 bases between them. The CDR3 runs 17 residues. The germline V gene has CDR1 SGDLS and CDR2 YYNGEE. CDR3 DNA: TGTGCCAGCAGCGTAGAAGTAAAGACTACCAGCACAGATACGCAGTATTTT. The encoded protein is CASSVEVKTTSTDTQYF.

This chain uses TRBV18 with TRBJ1-2, with 10 positions matching TRBD1. The germline gives CDR1 KGHSH, CDR2 LQKENI. The CDR3 totals 15 residues. Germline trimming cut 4 bases from V and 4 bases from J; bases unmatched to any gene: 6. The CDR3 coding sequence is TGTGCCAGCTCACAACCGGGACAGGGGTTCTATGGCTACACCTTC. Translated: CASSQPGQGFYGYTF.

Points on this clone: Other DNA sequences in this sample translate to the same CDR3. The chain employs TRBV9 and TRBJ2-5; D remains unclear. The CDR3 has 15 amino acids. CDR1 and CDR2 (germline): SGDLS, YYNGEE. The V end was cut by 0 bases, the J end by 0 bases, with 9 bases between. CDR3 protein: CASSVGAGNQETQYF. CDR3 nucleotide sequence: TGTGCCAGCAGCGTAGGGGCCGGCAACCAAGAGACCCAGTACTTC.

The V and J genes are TRBV28 and TRBJ2-7, with a weak D call TRBD1 (6 bases). V was pared by 10 bases and J by 7 bases, with 17 bases between. Germline CDR1 MDHEN, CDR2 SYDVKM. This CDR3 contains 12 residues. CDR3 DNA sequence: TGTGCCACCGCCGGACAGACCAGAGAGCAGTACTTC. Protein: CATAGQTREQYF.

The V call is TRBV5-1, the J call TRBJ1-2, with 7 bases aligning to TRBD1. The CDR3 loop spans 15 amino acids. V was pared by 5 bases and J by 12 bases, with 19 bases of the junction left unmatched. Germline values: CDR1 SGHRS, CDR2 YFSETQ. CDR3 in amino acids: CASRERTGETRGDTF. The CDR3 nucleotides read TGCGCCAGCAGGGAGAGGACAGGCGAGACAAGAGGTGACACCTTC.